A selection of T cell receptor beta chains follows, all from one sample in a study of blood T cells in healthy people across ages. TCRdb used MiXCR to reprocess the 5' RACE reads, holding one entry per CDR3 protein. Of 910,000 or so distinct CDR3 sequences in the sample, roughly 51% were seen once. What was sequenced was blood. The source of these receptors is a woman aged 55-70 years in good health. CDR3s include the opening cysteine and the closing phenylalanine or tryptophan. A D gene is named only where the DNA matches it firmly. Some rows mark clone size as missing; the rest say once, few, many or name a class of expanded clone.

>once|TRBV12-3/TRBV12-4|-|TRBJ1-1
TGTGCCAGCAGATTCGATTCCGGGTTGAACACTGAAGCTTTCTTT
CASRFDSGLNTEAFF
>-|TRBV5-6|-|TRBJ2-3
TGTGCCAGCAGCTCCCGACCAGCTGGTACGCAGTATTTT
CASSSRPAGTQYF
>-|TRBV5-4|TRBD2|TRBJ2-5
TGTGCCAGCAGCTTGAAGCGGGGTGACCAAGAGACCCAGTACTTC
CASSLKRGDQETQYF
>few|TRBV20-1|TRBD1|TRBJ2-1
TGCAGTGCTAGACCTACTAACAGGGGCTCCTACAATGAGCAGTTCTTC
CSARPTNRGSYNEQFF
>-|TRBV28|-|TRBJ1-5
TGTGCCAGCAGACAGACAGGTTCAGCTAGGGGTCAGCCCCAGCATTTT
CASRQTGSARGQPQHF
>-|TRBV6-1|TRBD1|TRBJ2-3
TGTGCCAGCACGGAGGGACAGGTCGGCACAGATATGCAGTATTTT
CASTEGQVGTDMQYF
>-|TRBV5-6|TRBD1|TRBJ1-1
TGTGCCAGCAGCTACCTTGCGGGACAGGGTCGCACTGAAGCTTTCTTT
CASSYLAGQGRTEAFF
>-|TRBV4-1|-|TRBJ2-3
TGCGCCAGCAGCCAAGGTACAGGGTTCCTCACAGATACGCAGTATTTT
CASSQGTGFLTDTQYF
>few|TRBV5-1|-|TRBJ2-1
TGCGCCAGCAGTTCCCCTCCGGTCTACAATGAGCAGTTCTTC
CASSSPPVYNEQFF
>once|TRBV20-1|-|TRBJ2-7
TGCAGCGGTAAGTCGATAATGGGGTACGAGCAGTACTTC
CSGKSIMGYEQYF
>-|TRBV13|-|TRBJ1-1
TGTGCCAGCAGCCCCGCGACGGTGAACACTGAAGCTTTCTTT
CASSPATVNTEAFF
>-|TRBV29-1|-|TRBJ2-1
TGCAGCGTTCGTGTGGAGGGGAGCAATGAGCAGTTCTTC
CSVRVEGSNEQFF
>-|TRBV28|TRBD1|TRBJ2-7
TGTGCCAGCAGGATGACAGGGGTTGGGGTGGAGCAGTACTTC
CASRMTGVGVEQYF
>-|TRBV6-2/TRBV6-3|-|TRBJ2-5
TGTGCCAGCACTCCTGACAGGACACCCCTCCTGTACTTC
CASTPDRTPLLYF
>few|TRBV25-1|-|TRBJ1-1
TGTGCCAGCAGTGAGAGGGTGGGCACTGAAGCTTTCTTT
CASSERVGTEAFF
>few|TRBV10-3|-|TRBJ2-6
TGTGCCATCAGTGAGTGGGGCACCTCTGGGGCCAACGTCCTGACTTTC
CAISEWGTSGANVLTF
>-|TRBV29-1|-|TRBJ2-3
TGCAGCGTTGAAGGTACGGGGGCCCCAGATACGCAGTATTTT
CSVEGTGAPDTQYF
>few|TRBV4-1|-|TRBJ2-7
TGCGCCAGCAGCCAAGATCGATGGGGGTGGGAGCAGTACTTC
CASSQDRWGWEQYF
>-|TRBV29-1|-|TRBJ2-5
TGCAGCGTTGCCCAGTCCCAAGAGACCCAGTACTTC
CSVAQSQETQYF
>-|TRBV7-2|-|TRBJ2-7
TGTGCCAGCACCCAACAGGGGGGTGGGGGAGGGCACGAGCAGTACTTC
CASTQQGGGGGHEQYF
>-|TRBV7-9|-|TRBJ2-1
TGTGCCAGCAGCTCCAACCGGCGAGGGGGGTACAATGAGCAGTTCTTC
CASSSNRRGGYNEQFF
>-|TRBV5-1|TRBD1|TRBJ2-4
TGCGCCAGCAGCTCCGGGACAGGCGTACTTGGCATTCAGTACTTC
CASSSGTGVLGIQYF
>-|TRBV6-6|-|TRBJ2-1
TGTGCCAGCAGTTACCCGAATCCGGGGGCCGGTGGAAATGAGCAGTTCTTC
CASSYPNPGAGGNEQFF
>many|TRBV27|TRBD1|TRBJ2-6
TGTGCCAGCAGCCCTGGGACAGCTGGGGCCAACGTCCTGACTTTC
CASSPGTAGANVLTF
>-|TRBV9|-|TRBJ2-3
TGTGCCAGCAGCGTAGTGGAGAGACTAGTGGAGTCGGATACGCAGTATTTT
CASSVVERLVESDTQYF
>-|TRBV20-1|TRBD1|TRBJ2-1
TGCAGTGGGCTAGAGCGGACAGGGGTCGATGAGCAGTTCTTC
CSGLERTGVDEQFF
>-|TRBV12-3/TRBV12-4|-|TRBJ2-5
TGTGCCAGCACCTTTAAGGAGACCCAGTACTTC
CASTFKETQYF
>few|TRBV18|TRBD1|TRBJ1-1
TGTGCCAGCTTCGAAAACAGGGGATCCACTGAAGCTTTCTTT
CASFENRGSTEAFF
>few|TRBV29-1|TRBD1|TRBJ2-7
TGCAGCGTTGAATCGGGACAGGGGGCGCGGGAGCAGTACTTC
CSVESGQGAREQYF
>-|TRBV5-1|-|TRBJ2-3
TGCGCCAGCAGCCCCCGAGAGGGGGATACGCAGTATTTT
CASSPREGDTQYF
>few|TRBV5-1|TRBD2|TRBJ2-5
TGCGCCAGCAGCAGGACCCCCGGGACTAGCGCTGAGACCCAGTACTTC
CASSRTPGTSAETQYF
>-|TRBV2|TRBD1|TRBJ1-2
TGTGCCAGCACGGGACAGCGTCGTGGCTACACCTTC
CASTGQRRGYTF
>-|TRBV18|TRBD1|TRBJ2-3
TGTGCCAGCCGGACAGGGGAGCATAGCACAGATACGCAGTATTTT
CASRTGEHSTDTQYF
>-|TRBV5-1|-|TRBJ2-5
TGCGCCAGCAGTGAGAACCTAGAGACCCAGTACTTC
CASSENLETQYF
>-|TRBV11-2|TRBD2|TRBJ2-1
TGTGCCAGCAGCTTCCCGGGACTAGTCGTTGAGCAGTTCTTC
CASSFPGLVVEQFF
>-|TRBV6-2/TRBV6-3|-|TRBJ1-1
TGTGCCAGCAGCGACCCGGGACCGAGCACTGAAGCTTTCTTT
CASSDPGPSTEAFF
>few|TRBV6-5|-|TRBJ2-4
TGTGCCAGCAGTCCCGGACCGGGAAACATTCAGTACTTC
CASSPGPGNIQYF
>many|TRBV11-2|-|TRBJ2-3
TGTGCCAGCAGCTTAGGATCCAGACGTTACACAGATACGCAGTATTTT
CASSLGSRRYTDTQYF
>few|TRBV20-1|TRBD2|TRBJ2-7
TGCAGTGCCAGACCACTAGCGGGAGGGCTAAATGAGCAGTACTTC
CSARPLAGGLNEQYF
>-|TRBV7-2|-|TRBJ2-7
TGTGCCAGCAGCTTAATCCAGGGCGGCGAGCAGTACTTC
CASSLIQGGEQYF